This T cell receptor (beta chain) was sequenced for a study of Graves' ophthalmopathy and Graves' hyperthyroidism. This clonotype was recorded at least ten times. Antigen: not known. Disease in donors with ophthalmopathy had moderate-to-severe activity, CAS ≥3, NOSPECS ≥4 and under 3 months' duration. None of the included patients had other autoimmune diseases, uncontrolled infections, pregnancy or lactation, as these led to exclusion. CDR3 length equals 15 residues. V lost 3 bases and J lost 0, with 9 bases in between. Germline CDR1 KGHSH, CDR2 LQKENI. As the template, RNA transcripts were used to amplify TCR beta CDR3 regions. In the first round, RT-PCR was carried out with HTBI primers, and a multiplex PCR formed the second round. In TCRdb, the multiplex PCR reads were re-called with MiXCR into one record per CDR3 protein. This sample has around 340,000 distinct CDR3 sequences, with roughly 15% found just once.

General study results and limits: Ophthalmopathy versus stable hyperthyroidism: 13-signature model gave roughly 88% sensitivity, around 81% specificity.

The chain combines TRBV18 with TRBJ1-5, with D uncertain. The sample consisted of peripheral blood. The origin of this receptor is an adult man with Graves' ophthalmopathy. The CDR3 loop is CASSPETASNQPQHF. DNA for the CDR3: TGTGCCAGCTCACCTGAAACAGCTAGCAATCAGCCCCAGCATTTT.